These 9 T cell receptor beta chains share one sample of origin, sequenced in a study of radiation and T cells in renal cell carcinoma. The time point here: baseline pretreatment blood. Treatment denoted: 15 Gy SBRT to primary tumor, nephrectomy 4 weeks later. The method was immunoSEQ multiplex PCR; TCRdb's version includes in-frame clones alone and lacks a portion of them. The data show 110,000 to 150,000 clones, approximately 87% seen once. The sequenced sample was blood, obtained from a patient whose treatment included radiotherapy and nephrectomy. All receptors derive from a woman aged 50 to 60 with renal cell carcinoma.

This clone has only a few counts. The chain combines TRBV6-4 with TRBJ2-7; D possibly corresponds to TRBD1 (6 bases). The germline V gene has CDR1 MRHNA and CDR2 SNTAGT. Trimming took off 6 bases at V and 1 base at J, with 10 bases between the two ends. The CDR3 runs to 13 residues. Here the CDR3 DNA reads TGTGCCAGCAGAGACAGGCTTTCCTACGAGCAGTACTTC. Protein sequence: CASRDRLSYEQYF.

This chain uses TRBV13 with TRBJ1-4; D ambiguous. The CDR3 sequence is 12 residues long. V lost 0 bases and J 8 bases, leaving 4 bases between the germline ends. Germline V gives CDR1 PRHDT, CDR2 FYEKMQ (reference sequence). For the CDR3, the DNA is TGTGCCAGCAGCTTAGGAGAAGAAAAACTGTTTTTT. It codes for CASSLGEEKLFF.

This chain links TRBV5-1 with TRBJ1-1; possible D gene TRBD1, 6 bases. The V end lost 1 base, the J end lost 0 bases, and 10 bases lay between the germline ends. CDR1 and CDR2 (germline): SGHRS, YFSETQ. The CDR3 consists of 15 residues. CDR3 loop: CASSLLGQMNTEAFF. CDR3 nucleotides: TGCGCCAGCAGCTTGCTTGGACAGATGAACACTGAAGCTTTCTTT.

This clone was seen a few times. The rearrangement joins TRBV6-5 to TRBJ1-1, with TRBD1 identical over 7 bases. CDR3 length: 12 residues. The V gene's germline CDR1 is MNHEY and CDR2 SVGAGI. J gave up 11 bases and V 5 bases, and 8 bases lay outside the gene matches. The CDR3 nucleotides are TGTGCCAGCAGTCACAGGGGATCGGCCGCTTTCTTT. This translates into CASSHRGSAAFF.

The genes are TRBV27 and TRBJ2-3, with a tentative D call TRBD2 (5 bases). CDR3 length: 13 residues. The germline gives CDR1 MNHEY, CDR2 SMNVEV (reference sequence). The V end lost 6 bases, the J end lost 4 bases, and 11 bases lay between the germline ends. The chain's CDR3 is CASSRGSADTQYF. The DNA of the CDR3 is TGTGCCAGCAGCCGGGGATCCGCAGATACGCAGTATTTT.

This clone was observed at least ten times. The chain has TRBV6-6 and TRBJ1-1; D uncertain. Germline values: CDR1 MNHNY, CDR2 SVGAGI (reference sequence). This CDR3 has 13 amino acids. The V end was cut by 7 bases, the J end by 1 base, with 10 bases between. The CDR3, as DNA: TGTGCCAGCATCAAAGCCCAGAACACTGAAGCTTTCTTT. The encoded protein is CASIKAQNTEAFF.

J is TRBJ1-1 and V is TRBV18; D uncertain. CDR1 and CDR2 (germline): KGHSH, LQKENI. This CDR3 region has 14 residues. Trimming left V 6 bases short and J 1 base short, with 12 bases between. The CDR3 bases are TGTGCCAGCTCGCCCGGACGGGCGAACACTGAAGCTTTCTTT. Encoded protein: CASSPGRANTEAFF.

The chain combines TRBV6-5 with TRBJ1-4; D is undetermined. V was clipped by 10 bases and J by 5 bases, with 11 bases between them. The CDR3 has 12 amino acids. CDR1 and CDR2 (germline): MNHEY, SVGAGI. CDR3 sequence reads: CATLGRNEKLFF. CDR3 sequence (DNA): TGTGCCACCTTAGGGCGGAATGAAAAACTGTTTTTT.

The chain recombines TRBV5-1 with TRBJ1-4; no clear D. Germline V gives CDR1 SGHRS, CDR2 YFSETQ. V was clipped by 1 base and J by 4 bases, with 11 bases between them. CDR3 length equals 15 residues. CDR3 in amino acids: CASSLTQFSNEKLFF. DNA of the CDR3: TGCGCCAGCAGCTTGACGCAGTTTAGTAATGAAAAACTGTTTTTT. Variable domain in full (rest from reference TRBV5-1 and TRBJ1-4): KAGVTQTPRYLIKTRGQQVTLSCSPISGHRSVSWYQQTPGQGLQFLFEYFSETQRNKGNFPGRFSGRQFSNSRSEMNVSTLELGDSALYLCASSLTQFSNEKLFFGSGTQLSVL.